A single sample is the source of the 21 T cell receptor beta chains below, sequenced in a study of blood T cell repertoires in COVID-19. Only in-frame clones appear in the TCRdb table, and some are missing; sequencing was by immunoSEQ multiplex PCR. The repertoire has 200,000 to 300,000 clones, about 89% of them found once; the top ten carry 1.5% to 2%. Source material: peripheral blood. The receptors here all came from an older woman who had recovered from COVID-19.

V usage is TRBV15 and J usage is TRBJ1-5; 12 bases agree with TRBD1. CDR3 length equals 19 residues. V shed 0 bases, J shed 2 bases, and the junction held 8 bases outside the gene matches. Germline CDR1 is LNHNV and CDR2 is YYDKDF (reference sequence). DNA of the CDR3: TGTGCCACCAGCAGAGATAATTGGGGACAGGGGGCCGGCAATCAGCCCCAGCATTTT. Encoded protein: CATSRDNWGQGAGNQPQHF.

The chain couples TRBV9 to TRBJ2-3; D not certain. CDR1 and CDR2 from the germline V gene are SGDLS and YYNGEE. V was shortened by 3 bases and J by 0 bases, with 5 bases between the two germline ends. The CDR3 is 13 residues long. CDR3 sequence (DNA): TGTGCCAGCAGCGGTACTAGCACAGATACGCAGTATTTT. As protein: CASSGTSTDTQYF.

A note on this clone: The sample has other DNA sequences that encode this CDR3 too. The rearrangement joins TRBV11-3 to TRBJ2-1; no reliable D call. Looked up from germline, CDR1 is SGHNT and CDR2 is YENEEA. The length of the CDR3 is 13 residues. With 5 bases removed from V and 5 bases from J, the gap between germline ends came to 10 bases. CDR3 protein: CASSLGRNNEQFF. The CDR3 DNA follows: TGTGCCAGCAGCCTGGGCAGGAACAATGAGCAGTTCTTC. The complete variable domain, with remaining parts taken from reference TRBV11-3 and TRBJ2-1, reads EAGVVQSPRYKIIEKKQPVAFWCNPISGHNTLYWYLQNLGQGPELLIRYENEEAVDDSQLPKDRFSAERLKGVDSTLKIQPAELGDSAVYLCASSLGRNNEQFFGPGTRLTVL.

This rearrangement joins TRBV9 to TRBJ2-7; D is unclear. This CDR3 is built from 14 residues. Germline CDR1 is SGDLS and CDR2 is YYNGEE. The V end was cut by 3 bases, the J end by 2 bases, with 12 bases between. In nucleotides, the CDR3 is TGTGCCAGCAGCGCCCACCCGGGTACCTACGAGCAGTACTTC. Translating it yields CASSAHPGTYEQYF.

This CDR3 is CASSYRDRYTDTQYF. The CDR3 region has the DNA TGTGCCAGCAGCTACCGGGACAGATACACAGATACGCAGTATTTT. The J gene is TRBJ2-3, the V gene TRBV7-3; 7 nucleotides line up with TRBD1. Germline CDR1 reads SGHTA; CDR2 reads FQGTGA. Losses at the gene ends were 4 bases for V and 2 bases for J; bases not matched to a gene: 6. The CDR3 covers 15 residues. Complete variable domain (other parts from reference TRBV7-3 and TRBJ2-3): GAGVSQTPSNKVTEKGKYVELRCDPISGHTALYWYRQSLGQGPEFLIYFQGTGAADDSGLPNDRFFAVRPEGSVSTLKIQRTERGDSAVYLCASSYRDRYTDTQYFGPGTRLTVL.

The rearrangement links TRBV7-2 to TRBJ2-5, with a weak D call TRBD2 (6 bases). V lost 6 bases and J 4 bases, leaving 12 bases between the germline ends. The CDR3 is 13 residues long. Germline CDR1 SGHTA, CDR2 FQGNSA. In DNA form, the CDR3 reads TGTGCCAGCAGTATTCCGGGACTAGAGACCCAGTACTTC. Its protein is CASSIPGLETQYF.

This clone has just a few counts. The CDR3 sequence: CASSRGGWAGGNTGELFF. CDR3 DNA sequence: TGTGCCAGCAGCCGTGGGGGCTGGGCGGGGGGCAACACCGGGGAGCTGTTTTTT. The chain combines TRBV11-3 with TRBJ2-2, with 8 bases lining up with TRBD2. This CDR3 is built from 18 residues. The germline V gene has CDR1 SGHNT and CDR2 YENEEA. With V trimmed by 5 bases and J by 2 bases, 13 bases remained unmatched.

This rearrangement joins TRBV5-1 to TRBJ2-3, with D possibly matching TRBD2 (6 bases). Germline CDR1 reads SGHRS; CDR2 reads YFSETQ. V was trimmed by 5 bases and J by 0 bases, leaving 10 bases between them. CDR3 length equals 14 residues. In DNA form, the CDR3 reads TGCGCCAGCAGGGTCGCGGGGAGCACAGATACGCAGTATTTT. It yields the protein CASRVAGSTDTQYF.

This chain joins TRBV9 and TRBJ1-6, with D unclear. V dropped 0 bases and J dropped 5 bases, with 6 bases sitting between them. The germline CDR1 and CDR2 sequences are SGDLS and YYNGEE. This CDR3 is 14 amino acids long. The CDR3 here is CASSVAGDNSPLHF. The CDR3, as DNA: TGTGCCAGCAGCGTAGCTGGAGATAATTCACCCCTCCACTTT. Full variable domain (rest looked up from reference TRBV9 and TRBJ1-6): DSGVTQTPKHLITATGQRVTLRCSPRSGDLSVYWYQQSLDQGLQFLIQYYNGEERAKGNILERFSAQQFPDLHSELNLSSLELGDSALYFCASSVAGDNSPLHFGNGTRLTVT.

The J gene is TRBJ2-5, the V gene TRBV12-3 or TRBV12-4, with a tentative D call TRBD1 (5 bases). The CDR3 is 12 residues long. Trimming took 6 bases from V and 5 from J, leaving 10 bases between them. This chain's CDR3 is CASRDQGETQYF. CDR3 bases: TGTGCCAGCAGGGATCAGGGCGAGACCCAGTACTTC.

This chain connects TRBV5-1 to TRBJ2-1; TRBD2 agrees at 8 bases. This CDR3 is 20 amino acids long. Germline CDR1 is SGHRS and CDR2 is YFSETQ. After removal of 0 bases from V and 0 bases from J, the junction contained 14 bases not matched to a gene. The CDR3 coding sequence is TGCGCCAGCAGCTTGGCCGGAGGGAAAGTAGCGGGGAGCTCCTACAATGAGCAGTTCTTC. Its protein product is CASSLAGGKVAGSSYNEQFF. Based on the CDR3 plus reference TRBV5-1 and TRBJ2-1, the full variable domain is KAGVTQTPRYLIKTRGQQVTLSCSPISGHRSVSWYQQTPGQGLQFLFEYFSETQRNKGNFPGRFSGRQFSNSRSEMNVSTLELGDSALYLCASSLAGGKVAGSSYNEQFFGPGTRLTVL.

The chain carries TRBV11-2 and TRBJ1-3; D possibly corresponds to TRBD1 (5 bases). From germline, CDR1 is SGHAT and CDR2 FQNNGV. V gave up 3 bases and J gave up 2 bases, with 8 bases separating them. This CDR3 is 14 amino acids long. In DNA, the CDR3 is TGTGCCAGCAGCTTTGGAGGGGCTGGAAACACCATATATTTT. It translates to CASSFGGAGNTIYF.

V and J are TRBV3-1 (or the pseudogene TRBV3-2) and TRBJ2-3; TRBD2 matches at 14 bases. The CDR3 length is 16 residues. V lost 4 bases to trimming and J lost 4 bases; unmatched junction nucleotides: 4. Looked up from germline, CDR1 is LGHDT and CDR2 is YNNKEL (reference sequence). Here the CDR3 reads CASSRTSGGRADTQYF. CDR3 bases: TGTGCCAGCAGCCGGACTAGCGGGGGGCGGGCAGATACGCAGTATTTT.

The rearrangement joins TRBV5-4 to TRBJ2-1; D is perhaps TRBD1 (5 bases). CDR3 size: 14 residues. CDR1 and CDR2 (germline): SGHNT, YYREEE (reference sequence). V was pared by 2 bases and J by 6 bases, with 12 bases between. CDR3 amino acids: CASSLGQGINEQFF. Here the CDR3 DNA reads TGTGCCAGCAGCTTAGGACAAGGCATCAATGAGCAGTTCTTC.

This sequence joins TRBV7-9 and TRBJ2-5, with D perhaps TRBD1 (5 bases). Trimming left V 5 bases short and J 0 bases short, with 10 bases between. The CDR3 is made up of 14 amino acids. The germline gives CDR1 SEHNR, CDR2 FQNEAQ (reference sequence). The CDR3 reads CASSPRTNQETQYF. The CDR3 nucleotides are TGTGCCAGCAGCCCTCGGACAAACCAAGAGACCCAGTACTTC.

J is TRBJ1-1 and V is TRBV27; 9 bases map to TRBD1. There are 15 residues in the CDR3. Trimming removed 3 bases from V and 2 bases from J; junction bases left unmatched: 4. Germline V CDR1 and CDR2: MNHEY, SMNVEV (reference sequence). The CDR3 nucleotides read TGTGCCAGCAGTTTGTTGGGACAGGGCAACACTGAAGCTTTCTTT. Translation gives CASSLLGQGNTEAFF.

V and J are TRBV5-1 and TRBJ2-2; 7 bases match TRBD2. Germline V gives CDR1 SGHRS, CDR2 YFSETQ. CDR3 length: 16 residues. V was clipped by 4 bases and J by 7 bases; unmatched bases: 13. The CDR3 nucleotides read TGCGCCAGCAGCCTAACCCAGCGGGGAGGCGGCGGGGAGCTGTTTTTT. Translated, it gives CASSLTQRGGGGELFF.

The chain carries TRBV5-1 and TRBJ1-4; no clear D gene. CDR3 length: 16 residues. CDR1 is SGHRS, CDR2 YFSETQ, per germline. Trimming removed 2 bases at V and 8 bases at J, with 19 bases between. The DNA for the CDR3 is TGCGCCAGCAGCTTAGGAGGGCGACCTGGAGGGGAAAAACTGTTTTTT. Protein product: CASSLGGRPGGEKLFF.

This clone occurred a few times. The chain employs TRBV5-4 and TRBJ2-7, with 9 bases that match TRBD2. Germline V gene data show CDR1 as SGHNT and CDR2 as YYREEE (reference sequence). The length of the CDR3 is 15 residues. Trimming cost V 2 bases and J 6 bases; bases outside gene matches: 9. The CDR3 spells CASSLGGGGAVEQYF. CDR3 bases: TGTGCCAGCAGCTTAGGTGGCGGGGGGGCCGTCGAGCAGTACTTC.

This clone was seen more than once but under ten times. This rearrangement joins TRBV11-2 to TRBJ2-7, with TRBD1 identical over 9 bases. V dropped 5 bases and J dropped 6; count of bases not matched to a gene: 8. The CDR3 sequence is 14 residues long. The germline V gene encodes CDR1 SGHAT and CDR2 FQNNGV. CDR3 sequence (DNA): TGTGCCAGCAGCCAACAGGGGGCTCTAGGCGAGCAGTACTTC. Translation gives CASSQQGALGEQYF.

This sequence joins TRBV5-1 and TRBJ1-4; D unclear. Trimming took off 4 bases at V and 5 bases at J, with 9 bases between the two ends. Germline loops: CDR1 SGHRS, CDR2 YFSETQ. The CDR3 contains 13 residues. Written as DNA, the CDR3 is TGCGCCAGCAGCAATGATAGAAATGAAAAACTGTTTTTT. Protein: CASSNDRNEKLFF.